The clone carrying this TCR beta chain was detected a few times. The sample originates from a study of T-cell reconstitution after alpha-beta-depleted transplantation in children. Researchers prepared the TCRbeta library using unique molecular identifiers, the study reports. TCRdb itself ran the PCR reads through MiXCR, one entry per CDR3 protein. Among some 600,000 distinct CDR3 sequences listed, 15% to 20% were seen once. The V gene end was trimmed by 2 bases and the J gene end by 8 bases; junction bases not matched to a gene: 10. The CDR3 length is 17 residues. CDR1 SGHTA and CDR2 FQGNSA come from the germline V gene.

Sequences were derived from PBMCs from the stem cell graft donor, sampled from the stem cell graft. This sequence joins TRBV7-2 and TRBJ1-4, with TRBD1 identical over 11 bases. This TCR was recovered from a human donor who donated a stem cell graft to a child with acute myeloid leukemia. CDR3 sequence (DNA): TGTGCCAGCAGCTTAAGGGGCTCCGGGACAGGGGGGGAAAAACTGTTTTTT. It codes for CASSLRGSGTGGEKLFF.